The 29 T cell receptor beta chains below all came from one sample that was sequenced in a study of T-cell reconstitution after alpha-beta-depleted transplantation in children. Preparation of the TCRbeta library used unique molecular identifiers. TCRdb redid the calling of the PCR reads with MiXCR, one entry per CDR3 protein. The data hold about 600,000 distinct CDR3 sequences, with over 9.5% observed a single time. The specimen comprised PBMCs from the stem cell graft donor, sampled from the stem cell graft. All receptors derive from a human donor who donated a stem cell graft to a child with acute myeloid leukemia.

The chain carries TRBV29-1 and TRBJ2-1; 9 nucleotides align to TRBD2. This CDR3 has 18 residues. CDR1 and CDR2 (germline): SQVTM, ANQGSEA. V shed 7 bases, J shed 2 bases, and the junction held 18 bases outside the gene matches. Here the CDR3 reads CSAPRGVAGVRTYNEQFF. CDR3 nucleotide sequence: TGCAGCGCCCCTCGGGGCGTAGCGGGAGTAAGGACCTACAATGAGCAGTTCTTC.

V gene TRBV20-1 combines with J gene TRBJ1-2, with D unresolved. The CDR3 covers 12 residues. Deletions cut 3 bases from V and 8 bases from J, with 13 bases between. CDR1 is DFQATT, CDR2 SNEGSKA, per germline (reference sequence). This chain's CDR3 is CSASLQSEGYTF. CDR3 in DNA: TGCAGTGCTAGTCTCCAGTCTGAAGGCTACACCTTC.

This clonotype was detected a few times. CDR3 nucleotides: TGTGCCAGCAGCCCGAGCGGGAGCGAAAAGTTCTTC. It encodes CASSPSGSEKFF. The J gene is TRBJ2-1, the V gene TRBV2; TRBD2 aligns across 8 bases. J lost 14 bases, V lost 6 bases, and 9 bases had no gene match. The CDR3 extends over 12 amino acids. Germline V gene sequence: CDR1 SNHLY, CDR2 FYNNEI.

This clonotype was counted between two and nine times. This CDR3 reads CASSFDGVEQYF. The CDR3 DNA reads TGTGCCAGCAGCTTTGACGGGGTCGAGCAGTACTTC. J is TRBJ2-7 and V is TRBV7-2; weak D call: TRBD2 (5 bases). CDR1 and CDR2 from the germline V gene are SGHTA and FQGNSA. CDR3 length: 12 amino acids. The germline V and J ends were trimmed by 3 bases and 6 bases, with 9 bases remaining between them. Using reference TRBV7-2 and TRBJ2-7 for the parts outside the CDR3, the full variable domain is GAGVSQSPSNKVTEKGKDVELRCDPISGHTALYWYRQSLGQGLEFLIYFQGNSAPDKSGLPSDRFSAERTGGSVSTLTIQRTQQEDSAVYLCASSFDGVEQYFGPGTRLTVT.

This clonotype occurred once. The chain is built from TRBV11-2 and TRBJ2-5; 12 nucleotides match TRBD2. CDR1 SGHAT and CDR2 FQNNGV come from the germline V gene. Losses at the gene ends were 4 bases for V and 5 bases for J; bases not matched to a gene: 8. The CDR3 extends over 16 amino acids. The CDR3 DNA reads as TGTGCCAGCAGCTCCCGACTAGCGGGAGATGAGGAGACCCAGTACTTC. It encodes CASSSRLAGDEETQYF.

The rearrangement uses TRBV12-3 or TRBV12-4 and TRBJ2-3; TRBD2 agrees at 8 bases. J lost 1 base, V lost 6 bases, and 15 bases had no gene match. The CDR3 has 18 amino acids. The CDR3 DNA reads TGTGCCAGCAGCCCCGGGACTAGAATATGGTTGGGCACAGATACGCAGTATTTT. The encoded protein is CASSPGTRIWLGTDTQYF.

The chain has TRBV12-3 or TRBV12-4 and TRBJ1-5; D is unclear. This CDR3 spans 13 amino acids. V lost 6 bases to trimming and J lost 2 bases, with 8 bases between them. The CDR3 DNA reads as TGTGCCAGCAGCGGTCAGCGCAATCAGCCCCAGCATTTT. Protein: CASSGQRNQPQHF.

The CDR3 loop is CASSSSNSGRAIQYF. The CDR3 DNA is TGTGCCAGCAGCTCAAGTAATAGCGGGAGGGCCATTCAGTACTTC. This chain joins TRBV7-9 and TRBJ2-4, with 11 bases aligning to TRBD2. J was trimmed by 9 bases and V by 4 bases; bases with no gene match: 8. The CDR3 is 15 residues long. Per germline, CDR1 SEHNR and CDR2 FQNEAQ (reference sequence).

The table lists this clonotype with a few counts. The chain employs TRBV5-1 and TRBJ2-2, with 8 bases aligning to TRBD2. V trimming: 4 bases; J trimming: 0 bases; junction bases outside the gene matches: 2. The germline gives CDR1 SGHRS, CDR2 YFSETQ. CDR3 length: 15 amino acids. CDR3 nucleotides: TGCGCCAGCAGCATGGGACTAGCGAACACCGGGGAGCTGTTTTTT. Translating gives CASSMGLANTGELFF. The complete variable domain, with remaining parts taken from reference TRBV5-1 and TRBJ2-2, reads KAGVTQTPRYLIKTRGQQVTLSCSPISGHRSVSWYQQTPGQGLQFLFEYFSETQRNKGNFPGRFSGRQFSNSRSEMNVSTLELGDSALYLCASSMGLANTGELFFGEGSRLTVL.

The chain carries TRBV9 and TRBJ2-6, with 7 bases fitting TRBD1. The ends lost 4 bases at V and 0 bases at J; junction bases unmatched: 7. CDR1 and CDR2 from the germline V gene are SGDLS and YYNGEE. The CDR3 extends over 17 amino acids. CDR3 nucleotide sequence: TGTGCCAGCAGCTACACAGGGGTGAGCTCTGGGGCCAACGTCCTGACTTTC. This codes for CASSYTGVSSGANVLTF.

This clonotype showed up many times. The chain is built from TRBV20-1 and TRBJ2-7; tentative D call: TRBD1 (5 bases). Germline values: CDR1 DFQATT, CDR2 SNEGSKA (reference sequence). Deletions cut 1 base from V and 0 bases from J, with 10 bases between. The length of the CDR3 is 14 residues. Written as DNA, the CDR3 is TGCAGTGCTAGAGTTCAGGGTTTCTCCTACGAGCAGTACTTC. As protein: CSARVQGFSYEQYF.

CDR3 loop: CASRFRDLRDSTEAFF. In DNA, the CDR3 is TGCGCCAGCAGGTTCCGGGACCTCAGGGATAGCACTGAAGCTTTCTTT. The chain employs TRBV5-1 and TRBJ1-1; tentatively, D is TRBD1 (5 bases). The V gene's germline CDR1 is SGHRS and CDR2 YFSETQ. The CDR3 is made up of 16 amino acids. Trimming took off 5 bases at V and 4 bases at J, with 21 bases between the two ends.

As for this clonotype: At one boundary the junction diverges from the germline segment, which might be a read error. The rearrangement joins TRBV6-1 to TRBJ2-7, with 7 nucleotides matching TRBD1. From germline, CDR1 is MNHNS and CDR2 SASEGT. The CDR3 has 12 amino acids. The CDR3 region is CASGERGHEQYF. The CDR3 DNA reads TGTGCCAGCGGTGAAAGGGGGCACGAGCAGTACTTC.

This clonotype came up a few times. The chain links TRBV5-1 to TRBJ1-3, with D tentatively TRBD1 (6 bases). The V end lost 4 bases, the J end lost 0 bases, and 14 bases lay between the germline ends. CDR3 length equals 16 residues. Germline V gene lookup returns CDR1 SGHRS and CDR2 YFSETQ. The CDR3 coding sequence is TGCGCCAGCAGCCAGGGTGACAGGCGCTCTGGAAACACCATATATTTT. Protein product: CASSQGDRRSGNTIYF.

Ten or more counts support this clonotype. The CDR3 DNA reads TGCAGTGCTAGAGATCGGGGACAGAATTCCGAAGGAAACACCATATATTTT. Its protein product is CSARDRGQNSEGNTIYF. The rearrangement links TRBV20-1 to TRBJ1-3; TRBD1 matches at 7 bases. The V gene's germline CDR1 is DFQATT and CDR2 SNEGSKA (reference sequence). This CDR3 comprises 17 residues. The V segment lost 0 bases and the J segment 4 bases; nucleotides outside the gene matches: 12.

The gene calls are TRBV29-1 and TRBJ2-6; 8 bases are a match to TRBD1. CDR1 and CDR2 from the germline V gene are SQVTM and ANQGSEA. The CDR3 loop spans 16 amino acids. The trim removed 5 bases at V and 3 bases at J, leaving 9 bases unmatched. CDR3 DNA: TGCAGCGTTTCTGAGGACAGGGTGAATGGGGCCAACGTCCTGACTTTC. Its translation is CSVSEDRVNGANVLTF.

The table lists this clonotype with many counts. The chain couples TRBV7-2 to TRBJ2-1; the D gene is possibly TRBD2 (6 bases). Trimming stripped 8 bases from V and 5 bases from J, with 7 bases between. Germline assignment: CDR1 SGHTA and CDR2 FQGNSA. The CDR3 is 11 residues long. The CDR3 sequence: CASGLNNEQFF. The CDR3 coding sequence is TGTGCCAGCGGACTAAACAATGAGCAGTTCTTC.

This clonotype turned up a few times. J is TRBJ1-2 and V is TRBV15, with D perhaps matching TRBD1 (6 bases). The germline V gene has CDR1 LNHNV and CDR2 YYDKDF (reference sequence). Trimming cost V 1 base and J 6 bases, with 12 bases left between them. This CDR3 is 14 amino acids long. The CDR3 region has the DNA TGTGCCACCAGCAGAGGGGGGGGCGCGGATGGCTACACCTTC. This encodes CATSRGGGADGYTF.

The V gene is TRBV2, the J gene TRBJ2-5, with no clear D. Per the germline V gene, CDR1 is SNHLY and CDR2 is FYNNEI. The CDR3 has 12 amino acids. V lost 2 bases, J lost 13 bases, and 14 bases lay in between. This CDR3 reads CASSENALTAYF. The CDR3, as DNA: TGTGCCAGCAGTGAAAACGCTCTCACGGCGTACTTC.

The sample holds a few counts of this clonotype. V gene TRBV18 combines with J gene TRBJ2-1; TRBD2 might be the D (5 bases). V was cut by 3 bases and J by 6 bases, with 12 bases left in between. CDR3 length: 14 residues. Germline values: CDR1 KGHSH, CDR2 LQKENI. The CDR3 here is CASSPPTTLNEQFF. CDR3 in DNA: TGTGCCAGCTCACCCCCGACTACCCTCAATGAGCAGTTCTTC.

This clonotype has only a few counts. The V call is TRBV7-3, the J call TRBJ2-1; 16 bases match TRBD2. The CDR3 is made up of 18 amino acids. With V trimmed by 4 bases and J by 1 base, 4 bases remained unmatched. Germline V gene data show CDR1 as SGHTA and CDR2 as FQGTGA. The DNA of the CDR3 is TGTGCCAGCAGCTCCGGGACTAGCGGGAGGGAATCCTACAATGAGCAGTTCTTC. Translating it yields CASSSGTSGRESYNEQFF.

This chain connects TRBV5-1 to TRBJ2-3, with D perhaps TRBD1 or TRBD2 (5 bases each). CDR1 SGHRS and CDR2 YFSETQ come from the germline V gene. Trimming removed 0 bases at V and 2 bases at J, with 10 bases between. This CDR3 comprises 15 residues. The CDR3, as DNA: TGCGCCAGCAGCTTGGAAGGGACCTACACAGATACGCAGTATTTT. Its translation: CASSLEGTYTDTQYF.

This clonotype was counted many times. The gene calls are TRBV3-1 and TRBJ1-1; 7 bases match TRBD1. Germline V gene lookup returns CDR1 LGHDT and CDR2 YNNKEL (reference sequence). The CDR3 consists of 17 residues. The junction had 12 bases not matched to a gene; V was cut back by 4 bases and J by 1 base. The DNA for the CDR3 is TGTGCCAGCAGCCCTAAGACCACCGGGACAGAGAACACTGAAGCTTTCTTT. This codes for CASSPKTTGTENTEAFF.

There are many counts of this clonotype. CDR3 amino acids: CSATWGNARGDTQYF. The CDR3 nucleotides are TGCAGCGCGACTTGGGGGAATGCACGAGGAGATACGCAGTATTTT. V and J are TRBV29-1 and TRBJ2-3; D tentatively fits TRBD1 or TRBD2 (5 bases each). V was clipped by 7 bases and J by 5 bases, with 22 bases between them. This CDR3 spans 15 amino acids. CDR1 SQVTM and CDR2 ANQGSEA come from the germline V gene.

This clonotype was counted a few times. Relative to the germline gene, one junction end is altered; a read error may explain this. The chain employs TRBV7-7 and TRBJ2-7; D is possibly TRBD2 (5 bases). The CDR3 extends over 13 amino acids. CDR1 and CDR2 (germline): SSHAT, FNYEAQ (reference sequence). CDR3 protein: CASSFSALGEQYF. CDR3 DNA sequence: TGTGCTAGCAGCTTTAGCGCCCTGGGGGAGCAGTACTTC.

This clonotype showed up just a few times. V is TRBV5-1 and J is TRBJ2-1; 7 nucleotides align to TRBD2. V trimming: 5 bases; J trimming: 6 bases; junction bases outside the gene matches: 11. The length of the CDR3 is 15 residues. Germline V gives CDR1 SGHRS, CDR2 YFSETQ. As DNA, the CDR3 is TGCGCCAGCAGAACAGAGGGCGGGAGTTCCAATGAGCAGTTCTTC. Residues: CASRTEGGSSNEQFF.

This clonotype was observed a few times. V usage is TRBV20-1 and J usage is TRBJ2-2; 8 bases fit TRBD2. The trim removed 0 bases at V and 1 base at J, leaving 4 bases unmatched. Germline CDR1 is DFQATT and CDR2 is SNEGSKA (reference sequence). This CDR3 is 16 amino acids long. CDR3 amino acids: CSARDSGGKNTGELFF. The CDR3 DNA is TGCAGTGCTAGAGATTCGGGAGGGAAGAACACCGGGGAGCTGTTTTTT.

Only a few counts were recorded for this clonotype. The chain combines TRBV27 with TRBJ2-7; D perhaps matches TRBD1 (6 bases). The CDR3 spans 16 residues. The germline V gene has CDR1 MNHEY and CDR2 SMNVEV (reference sequence). V was trimmed by 5 bases and J by 2 bases, leaving 19 bases between them. The CDR3, as DNA: TGTGCCAGCAGTCCTCCGACAGGACTTTCTCCCTACGAGCAGTACTTC. Its protein is CASSPPTGLSPYEQYF.

The chain carries TRBV7-2 and TRBJ1-5, with a weak D call TRBD1 (5 bases). The CDR3 is 17 residues long. CDR1 and CDR2 from the germline V gene are SGHTA and FQGNSA. V was shortened by 5 bases and J by 1 base, with 18 bases between the two germline ends. The CDR3 reads CASSPKTAGGSNQPQHF. CDR3 sequence (DNA): TGTGCCAGCAGCCCGAAAACAGCCGGGGGAAGCAATCAGCCCCAGCATTTT. The full variable domain, with the rest looked up from reference TRBV7-2 and TRBJ1-5, is GAGVSQSPSNKVTEKGKDVELRCDPISGHTALYWYRQSLGQGLEFLIYFQGNSAPDKSGLPSDRFSAERTGGSVSTLTIQRTQQEDSAVYLCASSPKTAGGSNQPQHFGDGTRLSIL.